These 8 T cell receptor beta chains share one sample of origin, sequenced in a study of shared clonotypes between healthy human individuals. Clones were sequenced by immunoSEQ multiplex PCR, and TCRdb holds only the in-frame ones, with some missing. The sample shows just under 350,000 clones, about 73% of them seen only once. The sample comprised memory CD4+ T cells sorted from blood. Subset here: CD45RA-negative fraction. These receptors originate from a man aged 30 to 45 in good health.

This clone was counted between two and nine times. The chain employs TRBV4-3 and TRBJ2-1; D ambiguous. There are 15 residues in the CDR3. From germline, CDR1 is LGHNA and CDR2 YSLEER. Between the trimmed V and J ends, which lost 3 bases and 6 bases, there was a span of 15 bases. The CDR3 region has the DNA TGCGCCAGCAGCCAGGAATCGTTAGTACGCAATGAGCAGTTCTTC. It is translated as CASSQESLVRNEQFF.

This clone occurred once. The rearrangement uses TRBV5-4 and TRBJ2-7; the D call may be TRBD1 or TRBD2 (6 bases each). CDR1 and CDR2 (germline): SGHNT, YYREEE (reference sequence). The CDR3 consists of 15 residues. The V end was cut by 9 bases, the J end by 3 bases, with 22 bases between. This CDR3 reads CAICSRGLADYEQYF. The CDR3 bases are TGTGCCATCTGCTCCCGGGGGCTAGCAGACTACGAGCAGTACTTC.

This chain uses TRBV7-8 with TRBJ1-2; maybe TRBD1 (6 bases). The V end lost 6 bases, the J end lost 8 bases, and 16 bases lay between the germline ends. The CDR3 is made up of 13 amino acids. Germline V gene sequence: CDR1 SGHVS, CDR2 FQNEAQ. As DNA, the CDR3 is TGTGCCAGCAGGCCAGACACCCAGGGGGGCTACACCTTC. As protein: CASRPDTQGGYTF.

In the case of this clone: Other DNA sequences in this sample translate to the same CDR3. This chain connects TRBV7-9 to TRBJ2-3, with D hard to call. The CDR3 runs 12 residues. V was shortened by 4 bases and J by 0 bases, with 2 bases between the two germline ends. Germline V gene lookup returns CDR1 SEHNR and CDR2 FQNEAQ (reference sequence). The CDR3 is CASSYSTDTQYF. CDR3 in DNA: TGTGCCAGCAGCTACAGCACAGATACGCAGTATTTT.

V usage is TRBV10-1 and J usage is TRBJ2-7, with 8 bases that match TRBD1. Germline CDR1 WNHNN, CDR2 SYGVQD (reference sequence). The CDR3 consists of 14 residues. V shed 3 bases and J 5 bases; nucleotides not matched to a gene: 6. CDR3 coding DNA: TGCGCCAGCAGTGATCTACTGACAGGGGACGAGCAGTACTTC. Translating it yields CASSDLLTGDEQYF.

J is TRBJ2-7 and V is TRBV6-5; no firm D call. Per germline, CDR1 MNHEY and CDR2 SVGAGI. The CDR3 is 13 amino acids. Trimming took off 6 bases at V and 2 bases at J, with 11 bases between the two ends. In DNA, the CDR3 is TGTGCCAGCAGGTCCCTCTCAGCCTACGAGCAGTACTTC. Residues: CASRSLSAYEQYF.

This clone is medium-sized in the sample. Other DNA sequences of this sample code for an identical CDR3. The chain carries TRBV6-1 and TRBJ1-2; D remains unclear. V was pared by 6 bases and J by 0 bases, with 8 bases between. The CDR3 is 13 residues long. Germline values: CDR1 MNHNS, CDR2 SASEGT. Written as DNA, the CDR3 is TGTGCCAGCAGCGAACGTCCTAACTATGGCTACACCTTC. Translating gives CASSERPNYGYTF.

The chain is built from TRBV7-3 and TRBJ2-2; tentatively, D is TRBD2 (5 bases). Between the trimmed V and J ends, which lost 2 bases and 0 bases, there was a span of 10 bases. CDR1 is SGHTA, CDR2 FQGTGA, per germline. The CDR3 is 16 amino acids. The CDR3 region is CASSLYPLANTGELFF. CDR3 coding DNA: TGTGCCAGCAGCTTATATCCACTAGCGAACACCGGGGAGCTGTTTTTT.